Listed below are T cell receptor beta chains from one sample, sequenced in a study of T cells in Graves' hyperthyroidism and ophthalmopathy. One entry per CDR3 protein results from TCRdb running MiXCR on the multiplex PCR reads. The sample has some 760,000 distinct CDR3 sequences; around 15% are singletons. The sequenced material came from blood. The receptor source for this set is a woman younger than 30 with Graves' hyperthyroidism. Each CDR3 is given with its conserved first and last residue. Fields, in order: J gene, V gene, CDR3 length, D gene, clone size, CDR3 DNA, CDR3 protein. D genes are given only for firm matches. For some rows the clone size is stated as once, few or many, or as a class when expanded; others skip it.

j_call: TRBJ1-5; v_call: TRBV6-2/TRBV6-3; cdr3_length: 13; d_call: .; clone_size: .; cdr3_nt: TGTGCCAGCAGTGTCGACAGGTTTCAGCCCCAGCATTTT; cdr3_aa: CASSVDRFQPQHF
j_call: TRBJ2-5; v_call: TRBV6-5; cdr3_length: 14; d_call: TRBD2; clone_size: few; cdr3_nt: TGTGCCAGCAGTTCTGCTTGGGGGGGGGAGACCCAGTACTTC; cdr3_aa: CASSSAWGGETQYF
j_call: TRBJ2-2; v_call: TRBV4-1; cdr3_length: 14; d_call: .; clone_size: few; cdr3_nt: TGCGCCAGCAGCCAAAGGACAGTCTCCGGGGAGCTGTTTTTT; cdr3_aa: CASSQRTVSGELFF
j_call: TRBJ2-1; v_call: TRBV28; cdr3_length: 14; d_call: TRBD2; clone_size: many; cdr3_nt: TGTGCCAGCAGACCGGAGCGGGGGTACAATGAGCAGTTCTTC; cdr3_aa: CASRPERGYNEQFF
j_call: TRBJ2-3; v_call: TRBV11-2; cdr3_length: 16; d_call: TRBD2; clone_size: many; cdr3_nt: TGTGCCAGCAGCCCAAGCGGGGGCCCTAGCACAGATACGCAGTATTTT; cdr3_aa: CASSPSGGPSTDTQYF
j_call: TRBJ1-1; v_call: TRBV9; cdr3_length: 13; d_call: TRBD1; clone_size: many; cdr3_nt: TGTGCCAGCAGCGTACAGGGGGGAGCTGAAGCTTTCTTT; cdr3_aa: CASSVQGGAEAFF
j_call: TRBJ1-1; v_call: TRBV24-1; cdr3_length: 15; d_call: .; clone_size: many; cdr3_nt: TGTGCCACCAGTGGCACTGTCAGGGGGAACACTGAAGCTTTCTTT; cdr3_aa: CATSGTVRGNTEAFF
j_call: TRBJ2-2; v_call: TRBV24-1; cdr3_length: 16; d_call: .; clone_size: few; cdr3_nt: TGTGCCACCAGTGGAGGGGCAGGGTCGAACACCGGGGAGCTGTTTTTT; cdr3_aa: CATSGGAGSNTGELFF
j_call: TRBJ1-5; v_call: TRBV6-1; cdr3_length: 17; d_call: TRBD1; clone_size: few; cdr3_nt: TGTGCCAGCAGTGAAGCGGGGGGGGGACAGGGGAATCAGCCCCAGCATTTT; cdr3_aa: CASSEAGGGQGNQPQHF
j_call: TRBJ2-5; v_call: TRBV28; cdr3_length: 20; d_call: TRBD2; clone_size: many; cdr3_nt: TGTGCCAGCAGTACAACCGGGACTAGCGGGACGAACGACAACCAAGAGACCCAGTACTTC; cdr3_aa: CASSTTGTSGTNDNQETQYF
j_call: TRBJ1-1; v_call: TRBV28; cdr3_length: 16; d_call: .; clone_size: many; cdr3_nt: TGTGCCAGCAGTTATCCGACCCCACAGGGGAACACTGAAGCTTTCTTT; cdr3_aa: CASSYPTPQGNTEAFF
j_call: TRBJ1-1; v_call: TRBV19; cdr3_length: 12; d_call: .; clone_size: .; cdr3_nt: TGTGCCAGTACCCAAGGAAGCACTGAAGCTTTCTTT; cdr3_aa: CASTQGSTEAFF
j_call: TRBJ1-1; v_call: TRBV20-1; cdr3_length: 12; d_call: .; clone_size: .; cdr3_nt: TGCAGTGCCACTGACGGGGAGCTCAGGGCTTTCTTT; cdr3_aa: CSATDGELRAFF
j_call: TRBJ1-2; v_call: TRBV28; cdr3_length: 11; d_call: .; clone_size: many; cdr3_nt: TGTGCCAGCGAGCAATTCGGTGGCTACACCTTC; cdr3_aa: CASEQFGGYTF
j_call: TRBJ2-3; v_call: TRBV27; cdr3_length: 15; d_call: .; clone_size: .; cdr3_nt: TGTGCCAGCAGCGCAGAGGACCCCAGGACAGATACGCAGTATTTT; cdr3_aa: CASSAEDPRTDTQYF
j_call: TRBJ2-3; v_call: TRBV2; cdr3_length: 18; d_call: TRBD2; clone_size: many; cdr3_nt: TGTGCCGGCAGGACTAGCGGGAGCTCAAATCCCAGCACAGATACGCAGTATTTT; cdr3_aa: CAGRTSGSSNPSTDTQYF
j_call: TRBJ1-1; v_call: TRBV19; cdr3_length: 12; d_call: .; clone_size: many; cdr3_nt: TGTGCCAGTAGTATAGGGTTGACCGAAGCTTTCTTT; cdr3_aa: CASSIGLTEAFF
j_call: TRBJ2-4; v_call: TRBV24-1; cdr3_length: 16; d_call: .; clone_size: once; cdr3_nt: TGTGCCACACCCTGTCATGCGGAACTAGCCAAAAACATTCAGTACTTC; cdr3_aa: CATPCHAELAKNIQYF
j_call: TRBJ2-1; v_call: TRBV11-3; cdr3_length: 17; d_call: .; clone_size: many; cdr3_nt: TGTGCCAGCAGCTTCCTTCGGGGGTCTGCGGCTAACAATGAGCAGTTCTTC; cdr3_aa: CASSFLRGSAANNEQFF
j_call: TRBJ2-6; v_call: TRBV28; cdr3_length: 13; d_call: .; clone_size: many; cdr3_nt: TGTGCCAGCACCTTCTCTGGGGCCAACGTCCTGACTTTC; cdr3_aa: CASTFSGANVLTF
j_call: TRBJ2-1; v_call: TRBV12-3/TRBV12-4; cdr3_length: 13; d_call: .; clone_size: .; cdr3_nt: TGTGCCAGCAGTTTAGCAGAGGGGAGACAGCAGTTCTTC; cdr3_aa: CASSLAEGRQQFF
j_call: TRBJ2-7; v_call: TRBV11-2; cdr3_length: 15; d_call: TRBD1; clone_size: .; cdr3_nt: TGTGCCAGCAGCATCCGCATGACAGGGAACTACGAGCAGTACTTC; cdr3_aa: CASSIRMTGNYEQYF
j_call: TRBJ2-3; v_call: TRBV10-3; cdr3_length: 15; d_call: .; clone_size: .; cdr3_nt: TGTGCCATCAGTCAGGGGTTGGACAGCACAGATACGCAGTATTTT; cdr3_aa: CAISQGLDSTDTQYF
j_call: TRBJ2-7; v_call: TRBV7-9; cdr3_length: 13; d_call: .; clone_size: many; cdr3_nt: TGTGCCAGCAGCACTGGACCAAGCTACGAGCAGTACTTC; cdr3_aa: CASSTGPSYEQYF
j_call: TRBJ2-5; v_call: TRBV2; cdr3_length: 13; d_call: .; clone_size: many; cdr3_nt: TGTGCCAGCAGTGTCCGGGGCCTGGGGACCCAGTACTTC; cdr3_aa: CASSVRGLGTQYF
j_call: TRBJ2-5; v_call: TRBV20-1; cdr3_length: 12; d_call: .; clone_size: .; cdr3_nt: TGCAGTGCTAGTGGCCCCGGGACCCCTCAGTACTTC; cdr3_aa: CSASGPGTPQYF
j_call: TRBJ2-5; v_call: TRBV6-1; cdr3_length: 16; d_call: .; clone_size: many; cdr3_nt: TGTGCCAGCAGTTTTTCGACCAGGGATGCGAGTTGGACCCAGTACTTC; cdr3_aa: CASSFSTRDASWTQYF
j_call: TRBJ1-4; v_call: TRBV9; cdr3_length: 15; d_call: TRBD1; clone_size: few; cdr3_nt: TGTGCCAGCAGCGGTGGGGGGACAGTTAGTGAAAAACTGTTTTTT; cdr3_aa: CASSGGGTVSEKLFF
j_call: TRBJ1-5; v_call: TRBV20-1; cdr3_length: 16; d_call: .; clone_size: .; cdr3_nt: TGCAGTGCTAGAGATCCCGGCCAGGGAGGCAATCAGCCCCAGCATTTT; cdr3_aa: CSARDPGQGGNQPQHF